This T cell receptor (beta chain) derives from a study of T cells in Graves' hyperthyroidism and ophthalmopathy. The trim removed 7 bases at V and 6 bases at J, leaving 6 bases unmatched. CDR3 length: 13 residues. The germline V gene encodes CDR1 SQVTM and CDR2 ANQGSEA. About this clonotype itself: The antigen remains undetermined.

Study conclusions and caveats: Stable hyperthyroidism was separated from ophthalmopathy by a model based on 13 V-J features. Blood held most thyroid clonotypes expanded above 0.001 frequency.

Clinical symptoms, serum thyroxine, TRAb, thyroid ultrasound and orbital computed tomography established diagnosis. There were TCR beta CDR3 regions amplified from RNA transcripts. The TCR CDR3 was amplified in a first-round RT-PCR using the HTBI primer set. Via MiXCR, TCRdb re-called the multiplex PCR reads, giving one row per CDR3 protein. The sample carries roughly 500,000 distinct CDR3 sequences, around 43% recorded once. The chain joins TRBV29-1 to TRBJ1-4; 9 positions match TRBD1. Sequencing was performed on peripheral blood or thyroid tissue (not recorded which). The source of this sequence is an adult woman with Graves' disease, either hyperthyroidism or ophthalmopathy (not recorded which). The CDR3: CSDHGTGYEKLFF. DNA for the CDR3: TGCAGCGACCACGGGACAGGGTATGAAAAACTGTTTTTT.